Given below is one TCR beta chain in context. Its antigen is not yet known. The sample holds no much larger clone one base away, and base qualities are not on file. This specimen comes from a study of blood T cell repertoires in COVID-19 (dated by TCRdb to 2020 to 2021). At the level of the whole study: Collaborator samples came from the United States, Italy and Spain and covered acute and convalescent phases of COVID-19. The material from the prospective study consisted of cDNA or gDNA derived from T cells, B-cell-depleted T cells, or PBMCs. The repertoires were released in a freely available public database intended as a resource for research on the immune response to SARS-CoV-2. Deeply sampled blood TCRbeta repertoires from subjects exposed to, actively infected with, or recovered from COVID-19 were included in the dataset. HLA class I and class II types, where available, came from metadata supplied by the sample provider rather than from assay-based typing. Samples came from the ongoing ImmuneRACE study (first 160 participants) plus 1,254 subjects from 6 global collaborators. Nearly every sample came with metadata listing a de-identified subject ID, COVID-19 status, age in years and sex.

Each collaborating institution followed its own protocols to collect whole blood in K2EDTA tubes. Collaborator samples were shipped for TCRbeta analysis as frozen whole blood, isolated PBMCs, or DNA extracted from either sample type. TCRbeta CDR3 regions were amplified from genomic DNA by means of the immunoSEQ Assay, a bias-controlled multiplex PCR. Regarding the original processing steps: The number of nucleated cells in each sample was estimated by amplification of reference gene primers within the assay. To quantify the absolute abundance of each unique TCRbeta CDR3 rearrangement, sequence reads were collapsed and filtered. Productive Simpson clonality was computed per sample as the square root of Simpson's diversity index over productive rearrangements. TCRdb re-hosts the immuneACCESS table, in-frame sequences only. Its copies lack some clones; in the studies checked, an unresolved V gene accounts for under half of them, and the cause for the rest is not known. V, J and clone size were drawn from that table, and D and trimming were deduced from the DNA. The sample table holds some 140,000 clones, of which roughly 85% were seen once. The top ten clonotypes cover around 4% of the sample.

CDR1 and CDR2 were assigned from the germline V gene as KGHSH and LQKENI. From V the trimming removes 0 bases and from J it removes 7 bases, while the gene matches leave 4 bases of the junction unaccounted for. The CDR3, from cysteine to phenylalanine, totals 14 residues. Of the read, only the CDR3 DNA is kept; its 42 bases are in frame from base 1. General conclusions and limits of the study: The quantity of clinical and demographic metadata differed by source and by participant and was supplied without curation.

The rearranged segments are TRBV18 and TRBJ1-2; TRBD1 matches 8 bases in the middle. The receptor was derived from a man aged 55 to 69 with acute or convalescent COVID-19. Material: peripheral blood. The DNA reads TGTGCCAGCTCACCACCGACAGGGGAAATTGGCTACACCTTC. It translates as CASSPPTGEIGYTF. Reference TRBV18 and TRBJ1-2 genes cover what lies past the CDR3, so the full variable domain is NAGVMQNPRHLVRRRGQEARLRCSPMKGHSHVYWYRQLPEEGLKFMVYLQKENIIDESGMPKERFSAEFPKEGPSILRIQQVVRGDSAAYFCASSPPTGEIGYTFGSGTRLTVV.